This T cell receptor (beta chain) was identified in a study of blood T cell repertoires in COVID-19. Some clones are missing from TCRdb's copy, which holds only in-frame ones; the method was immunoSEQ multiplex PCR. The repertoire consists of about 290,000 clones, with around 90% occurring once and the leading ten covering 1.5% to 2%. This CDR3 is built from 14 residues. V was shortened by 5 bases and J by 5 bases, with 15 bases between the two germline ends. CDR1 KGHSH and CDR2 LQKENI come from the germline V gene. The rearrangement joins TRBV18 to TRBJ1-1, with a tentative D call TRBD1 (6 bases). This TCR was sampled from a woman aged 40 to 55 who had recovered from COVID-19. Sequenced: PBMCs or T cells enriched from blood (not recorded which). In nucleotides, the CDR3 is TGTGCCAGCTCAGGGATACAGGGCGGAACTGAAGCTTTCTTT. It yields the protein CASSGIQGGTEAFF.